The T cell receptor (beta chain) described here comes from a study of lymphopenia after photon versus proton radiotherapy. On this clone itself: Its antigen is unidentified.

Deletions cut 4 bases from V and 2 bases from J, with 14 bases between. CDR1 and CDR2 from the germline V gene are MNHEY and SMNVEV (reference sequence). The CDR3 consists of 15 residues. Points from the study as a whole: Post-nadir TCR diversity decline inversely tracked overall survival among those who died. Authors raise, but do not show, better survival with proton therapy. Post-nadir diversity loss with photons came from oligoclonal expansion, particularly CD8+ Temra cells. Relative stability marked proton patients; photon patients lost diversity and naive cells.

Method: immunoSEQ multiplex PCR; TCRdb's copy keeps in-frame clones and lacks some. This table has some 55,000 clones, about 83% appearing once. This rearrangement joins TRBV27 to TRBJ2-5; the D gene is possibly TRBD1 (5 bases). Specimen: peripheral blood, collected from a patient treated with photon-based radiotherapy. This clonotype was obtained from a man over 45 with gastric cancer. CDR3 sequence reads: CASSSLGQGQETQYF. The CDR3 nucleotides are TGTGCCAGCAGTTCTCTGGGCCAGGGTCAAGAGACCCAGTACTTC.